This T cell receptor (beta chain) was documented in a study of CD8 T cells in Susac syndrome. The junction had 7 bases not matched to a gene; V was cut back by 4 bases and J by 4 bases. Germline values: CDR1 SGDLS, CDR2 YYNGEE. CDR3 length equals 14 residues. An amount of RNA that ranged from roughly 0.5 to 1 ug was reverse transcribed with random hexamers. TCR beta CDR3 was amplified by immunoSEQ covering 54 Vbeta and 13 Jbeta. MiXCR, applied by TCRdb to the immunoSEQ multiplex PCR reads, yields one record per CDR3 protein. The sample lists about 100,000 distinct CDR3 sequences; 95% were seen once. Sequencing input: CD8+ T cells from PBMCs. The source is a human donor with Susac syndrome. The V and J genes are TRBV9 and TRBJ1-2, with 7 bases matching TRBD1. For the CDR3, the DNA is TGTGCCAGCAGCCTCGACAGGGAGACCTATGGCTACACCTTC. This codes for CASSLDRETYGYTF.